Listed below are T cell receptor beta chains from one sample, sequenced in a study of shared clonotypes between healthy human individuals. The method was immunoSEQ multiplex PCR; TCRdb's version includes in-frame clones alone and lacks a portion of them. The sample holds roughly 1,000,000 clones; around three quarters are singletons and the top ten take about 0.52%. The sample taken for sequencing was memory CD4+ T cells from PBMCs. The receptors shown here come from a man between 18 and 35 years old in good health. Some clones in this sample may be carry-over from other donors' samples. The CDR3 runs from the conserved cysteine through the conserved F or W. A D gene is named only where the DNA matches it firmly. For some rows the clone size is stated as once, few or many, or as a class when expanded; others skip it.

d_gene	j_gene	abundance	v_gene	CDR3nt	CDR3aa
TRBD1	TRBJ1-2	once	TRBV18	TGTGCCAGCTCACAAAATAGGGACAGTCTGTATGGCTACACCTTC	CASSQNRDSLYGYTF
-	TRBJ2-5	-	TRBV6-1	TGTGCCAGCAGTGAAGGGGGGTTAGGAGAGACCCAGTACTTC	CASSEGGLGETQYF
-	TRBJ2-7	-	TRBV5-4	TGTGCCAGCAGCCCCGGCGGGGTGCTCGAGCAGTACTTC	CASSPGGVLEQYF
-	TRBJ2-3	-	TRBV29-1	TGCAGCGTTGAGGTGGAACAAGGGTATTTT	CSVEVEQGYF
-	TRBJ2-1	-	TRBV5-6	TGTGCCAGCAGATTGGATAGGGGCAATGAGCAGTTCTTC	CASRLDRGNEQFF
TRBD2	TRBJ2-7	-	TRBV5-4	TGTGCCAGCAGCTTGACCGCGGGAGCCGTCTACGAGCAGTACTTC	CASSLTAGAVYEQYF
-	TRBJ2-5	once	TRBV11-2	TGTGCCAGCAGCTTAGGTTCAGGGGCGGTGACCCAGTACTTC	CASSLGSGAVTQYF
-	TRBJ2-7	-	TRBV7-2	TGTGCCAGCAGCCCCCAACAAGGACACGAGCAGTACTTC	CASSPQQGHEQYF
TRBD1	TRBJ2-3	-	TRBV18	TGTGCCAGCTCACGACGGACAGGGGGCACAGATACGCAGTATTTT	CASSRRTGGTDTQYF
-	TRBJ2-4	-	TRBV9	TGTGCCAGCAGCGTAGGGGTAGCGGACATTCAGTACTTC	CASSVGVADIQYF